Listed here are 2 T cell receptor beta chains from one sample, sequenced in a study of breast tumors, draining lymph nodes, adjacent tissues. TCRdb recomputed calls from the multiplex PCR reads with MiXCR, one row per CDR3 protein. The sample has roughly 110,000 distinct CDR3 sequences; 30% are singletons. Breast cancer patients provided tissue from their axillary draining lymph nodes. Sequencing was done on a sample of axillary lymph node tissue. These receptor sequences come from a female donor with breast cancer. Some clones in this sample may be carry-over from other donors' samples.

This clonotype was detected ten times or more. The J gene is TRBJ2-7, the V gene TRBV20-1; 7 bases align to TRBD2. From germline, CDR1 is DFQATT and CDR2 SNEGSKA (reference sequence). The CDR3 length is 14 residues. V lost 3 bases, J lost 3 bases, and 8 bases stayed unmatched. The CDR3 region is CSARDLAVNYEQYF. The DNA of the CDR3 is TGCAGTGCTAGGGATCTAGCGGTTAACTACGAGCAGTACTTC.

This clonotype was recorded a few times. The chain links TRBV7-9 to TRBJ2-3; D not resolved. Germline CDR1 and CDR2: SEHNR and FQNEAQ (reference sequence). V was clipped by 5 bases and J by 5 bases, with 17 bases between them. The CDR3 runs 15 residues. CDR3 sequence: CASSQLTLSGDTQYF. The CDR3 DNA follows: TGTGCCAGCAGCCAATTGACCTTGTCGGGAGATACGCAGTATTTT.